A single sample gave rise to the 28 T cell receptor beta chains below, sequenced in a study of early stage breast cancer tumors. Some clones are missing from TCRdb's copy, which holds only in-frame ones; the method was immunoSEQ multiplex PCR. Of about 14,000 clones in the sample, roughly 83% were seen once. Sample: normal breast tissue next to the tumor. Receptors originate from a person younger than 45 with breast cancer.

The rearrangement joins TRBV7-6 to TRBJ2-1; D may be TRBD1 (6 bases). The CDR3 totals 15 residues. Germline CDR1 is SGHVS and CDR2 is FNYEAQ. With 4 bases removed from V and 6 bases from J, the gap between germline ends came to 16 bases. The chain's CDR3 is CASSSGQTLPNEQFF. The DNA of the CDR3 is TGTGCCAGCAGCTCCGGACAGACCCTTCCCAATGAGCAGTTCTTC.

This chain uses TRBV11-3 with TRBJ2-1; the match to TRBD2 covers 8 bases. J lost 0 bases, V lost 0 bases, and 7 bases had no gene match. Looked up from germline, CDR1 is SGHNT and CDR2 is YENEEA. This CDR3 has 18 amino acids. The chain's CDR3 is CASSLDQGGTSSYNEQFF. CDR3 sequence (DNA): TGTGCCAGCAGCTTAGATCAGGGCGGGACTAGCTCCTACAATGAGCAGTTCTTC.

This sequence joins TRBV7-7 and TRBJ2-2; no firm D call. The CDR3 spans 14 residues. Trimming pared 1 base from V and 3 bases from J, leaving 6 bases between. CDR1 and CDR2 (germline): SSHAT, FNYEAQ (reference sequence). The CDR3 is CASSLGHHTGELFF. The CDR3 nucleotides read TGTGCCAGCAGCTTAGGCCACCACACCGGGGAGCTGTTTTTT. Based on the CDR3 plus reference TRBV7-7 and TRBJ2-2, the full variable domain is GAGVSQSPRYKVTKRGQDVTLRCDPISSHATLYWYQQALGQGPEFLTYFNYEAQPDKSGLPSDRFSAERPEGSISTLTIQRTEQRDSAMYRCASSLGHHTGELFFGEGSRLTVL.

This clone was seen just once. The chain combines TRBV10-3 with TRBJ1-2; D remains unclear. This CDR3 region has 13 residues. V lost 0 bases and J lost 8, with 10 bases in between. Germline lookup yields CDR1 ENHRY and CDR2 SYGVKD. As DNA, the CDR3 is TGTGCCATCAGTGAGTCGGCAGGAGGGGGCTACACCTTC. It encodes CAISESAGGGYTF.

The chain uses TRBV27 and TRBJ2-7, with TRBD1 identical over 7 bases. The CDR3 has 14 amino acids. Trimming removed 0 bases from V and 6 bases from J; junction bases left unmatched: 5. CDR1 is MNHEY and CDR2 is SMNVEV in the germline V gene (reference sequence). The CDR3 sequence is CASSLSLAGGEQYF. The CDR3 DNA follows: TGTGCCAGCAGTTTATCCCTCGCAGGGGGCGAGCAGTACTTC.

Comment on this clone: At the DNA level, this CDR3 is encoded by other sequences in the same sample as well. V gene TRBV5-1 combines with J gene TRBJ2-5, with D possibly matching TRBD2 (5 bases). The CDR3 is made up of 15 amino acids. The germline CDR1 and CDR2 sequences are SGHRS and YFSETQ. The germline V and J ends were trimmed by 0 bases and 12 bases, with 21 bases remaining between them. The CDR3 protein is CASSLAVGGPYSKYF. CDR3 nucleotides: TGCGCCAGCAGCTTGGCGGTAGGCGGGCCGTATAGCAAGTACTTC.

CDR3 nucleotides: TGTGCCAGCAGCTTAGCAGGGGCGGAGGGAGAGACCCAGTACTTC. Its protein is CASSLAGAEGETQYF. This chain joins TRBV7-9 and TRBJ2-5; D possibly corresponds to TRBD2 (6 bases). Deletions cut 0 bases from V and 4 bases from J, with 12 bases between. The CDR3 is 15 residues long. Per the germline V gene, CDR1 is SEHNR and CDR2 is FQNEAQ (reference sequence).

This clone was detected only a few times. The chain has TRBV7-9 and TRBJ2-2; 9 bases are shared with TRBD1. Per germline, CDR1 SEHNR and CDR2 FQNEAQ (reference sequence). This CDR3 contains 16 residues. J lost 4 bases, V lost 5 bases, and 8 bases had no gene match. The CDR3 DNA follows: TGTGCCAGCAGCCCGCGTGGGGACAGGGTCACCGGGGAGCTGTTTTTT. Amino acid sequence: CASSPRGDRVTGELFF.

The genes are TRBV5-1 and TRBJ1-2; TRBD1 aligns across 7 bases. This CDR3 spans 14 amino acids. The V segment lost 5 bases and the J segment 0 bases; nucleotides outside the gene matches: 4. Germline V gene sequence: CDR1 SGHRS, CDR2 YFSETQ. The CDR3: CASRAGQTNYGYTF. In nucleotides, the CDR3 is TGCGCCAGCAGGGCGGGACAGACTAACTATGGCTACACCTTC.

This chain links TRBV28 with TRBJ2-1; TRBD1 or TRBD2 may be the D gene (5 bases each). The V end lost 3 bases, the J end lost 4 bases, and 13 bases lay between the germline ends. The CDR3 is made up of 15 amino acids. Germline CDR1 reads MDHEN; CDR2 reads SYDVKM. CDR3 DNA sequence: TGTGCCAGCAGTTTTACGGGACGGCGATACAATGAGCAGTTCTTC. Protein product: CASSFTGRRYNEQFF.

J is TRBJ1-3 and V is TRBV30; 8 positions match TRBD1. The V gene end was trimmed by 4 bases and the J gene end by 3 bases; junction bases not matched to a gene: 2. The germline V gene has CDR1 GTSNPN and CDR2 SVGIG (reference sequence). The CDR3 extends over 13 amino acids. As DNA, the CDR3 is TGTGCCTGGACAGGGGGCATTGGAAACACCATATATTTT. Encoded protein: CAWTGGIGNTIYF.

V usage is TRBV19 and J usage is TRBJ1-1; D is possibly TRBD1 (6 bases). CDR3 length: 15 amino acids. Germline CDR1 is LNHDA and CDR2 is SQIVND (reference sequence). Trimming removed 4 bases at V and 0 bases at J, with 12 bases between. CDR3 nucleotides: TGTGCCAGTAGTAAAGGGGGAGAATTGAACACTGAAGCTTTCTTT. Its translation is CASSKGGELNTEAFF.

J is TRBJ1-5 and V is TRBV19; D is possibly TRBD1 (6 bases). Germline CDR1 LNHDA, CDR2 SQIVND (reference sequence). The V gene lost 3 bases and the J gene lost 7 bases, with 22 bases spanning the gap. The CDR3 has 17 amino acids. For the CDR3, the DNA is TGTGCCAGTAGTATCCGCCTAGCAGGGGAGACGGGACAGCCCCAGCATTTT. Translating gives CASSIRLAGETGQPQHF.

The J gene is TRBJ1-4, the V gene TRBV5-4; the D gene is possibly TRBD1 (6 bases). Per the germline V gene, CDR1 is SGHNT and CDR2 is YYREEE (reference sequence). Trimming shortened V by 2 bases and J by 5 bases, and 16 bases separated the two germline ends. CDR3 length: 16 amino acids. CDR3 sequence (DNA): TGTGCCAGCAGCTTACTCACAGGGAGCCCAAATGAAAAACTGTTTTTT. It codes for CASSLLTGSPNEKLFF.

The CDR3 reads CASTRTVGGKLFF. As DNA, the CDR3 is TGTGCCAGCACTAGGACAGTGGGTGGAAAACTGTTTTTT. The J gene is TRBJ1-4, the V gene TRBV6-1, with D possibly TRBD1 on 6 matching bases. Between the trimmed V and J ends, which lost 7 bases and 10 bases, there was a span of 16 bases. Looked up from germline, CDR1 is MNHNS and CDR2 is SASEGT. The CDR3 loop spans 13 amino acids.

V usage is TRBV13 and J usage is TRBJ2-7, with D possibly being TRBD1 (6 bases). V was clipped by 4 bases and J by 3 bases, with 13 bases between them. The CDR3 has 14 amino acids. Germline V gene lookup returns CDR1 PRHDT and CDR2 FYEKMQ (reference sequence). The chain's CDR3 is CASSSRQVNYEQYF. The CDR3 DNA sequence: TGTGCCAGCAGCTCGAGACAGGTAAACTACGAGCAGTACTTC. Using reference TRBV13 and TRBJ2-7 for the parts outside the CDR3, the full variable domain is AAGVIQSPRHLIKEKRETATLKCYPIPRHDTVYWYQQGPGQDPQFLISFYEKMQSDKGSIPDRFSAQQFSDYHSELNMSSLELGDSALYFCASSSRQVNYEQYFGPGTRLTVT.

This sequence joins TRBV5-1 and TRBJ2-5; D gene ambiguous. This CDR3 is built from 10 residues. The V end lost 6 bases, the J end lost 3 bases, and 3 bases lay between the germline ends. Germline V gene lookup returns CDR1 SGHRS and CDR2 YFSETQ. The CDR3 sequence is CASKEETQYF. CDR3 nucleotide sequence: TGCGCCAGCAAGGAAGAGACCCAGTACTTC.

The chain is built from TRBV4-3 and TRBJ2-7; no firm D call. With 0 bases removed from V and 0 bases from J, the gap between germline ends came to 6 bases. Germline V gives CDR1 LGHNA, CDR2 YSLEER. The CDR3 totals 14 residues. The CDR3 here is CASSQEHYSYEQYF. DNA for the CDR3: TGCGCCAGCAGCCAAGAACACTACTCCTACGAGCAGTACTTC.

The V call is TRBV5-4, the J call TRBJ1-2; 8 bases line up with TRBD1. CDR1 SGHNT and CDR2 YYREEE come from the germline V gene (reference sequence). This CDR3 is 13 amino acids long. Germline trimming cut 5 bases from V and 6 bases from J; bases unmatched to any gene: 6. CDR3 coding DNA: TGTGCCAGCAGACCCGGGACAGGCGATGGCTACACCTTC. This sequence encodes CASRPGTGDGYTF.

The chain uses TRBV7-9 and TRBJ1-4, with 9 bases identical to TRBD1. V gave up 4 bases and J gave up 7 bases; unmatched junction bases: 4. Germline V CDR1 and CDR2: SEHNR, FQNEAQ (reference sequence). The CDR3 spans 14 residues. CDR3 in amino acids: CASSYGQGREKLFF. The DNA for the CDR3 is TGTGCCAGCAGCTATGGACAGGGGCGTGAAAAACTGTTTTTT.

V gene TRBV6-5 combines with J gene TRBJ1-5, with D possibly matching TRBD1 (6 bases). V lost 0 bases, J lost 6 bases, and 12 bases lay in between. The germline V gene has CDR1 MNHEY and CDR2 SVGAGI. The CDR3 is made up of 15 amino acids. DNA for the CDR3: TGTGCCAGCAGTTACTCTTCAGGGGCGGGTCAGCCCCAGCATTTT. As protein: CASSYSSGAGQPQHF.

The CDR3 DNA sequence: TGTGCCAGTAGTATCCAGGGGAACACTGAAGCTTTCTTT. This codes for CASSIQGNTEAFF. The chain is built from TRBV19 and TRBJ1-1; the D gene is possibly TRBD1 (5 bases). Trimming pared 3 bases from V and 1 base from J, leaving 6 bases between. The CDR3 contains 13 residues. From germline, CDR1 is LNHDA and CDR2 SQIVND (reference sequence). The variable domain in full, with the rest retrieved from reference TRBV19 and TRBJ1-1, is DGGITQSPKYLFRKEGQNVTLSCEQNLNHDAMYWYRQDPGQGLRLIYYSQIVNDFQKGDIAEGYSVSREKKESFPLTVTSAQKNPTAFYLCASSIQGNTEAFFGQGTRLTVV.

This rearrangement joins TRBV12-5 to TRBJ1-3; D may be TRBD1 (5 bases). The CDR3 extends over 16 amino acids. Germline loops: CDR1 LGHNT, CDR2 FRNRAP. The V end was cut by 8 bases, the J end by 2 bases, with 19 bases between. The CDR3, as DNA: TGTGCTAGTCGCCTTCGGGAGGGGCCCCCTGGAAACACCATATATTTT. This encodes CASRLREGPPGNTIYF.

The V and J genes are TRBV4-2 and TRBJ2-3; D is undetermined. Germline V lookup: CDR1 LGHNA, CDR2 YNFKEQ. The CDR3 has 15 amino acids. The V end lost 4 bases, the J end lost 0 bases, and 11 bases lay between the germline ends. Written as DNA, the CDR3 is TGTGCCAGCAGCCGGGTTATAACGAGCACAGATACGCAGTATTTT. Translated, it gives CASSRVITSTDTQYF.

V and J are TRBV5-1 and TRBJ2-1, with D tentatively TRBD2 (6 bases). V dropped 0 bases and J dropped 6 bases, with 10 bases sitting between them. The CDR3 runs to 14 residues. Germline V gene data show CDR1 as SGHRS and CDR2 as YFSETQ. CDR3 sequence reads: CASSLGVEGNEQFF. The CDR3 region has the DNA TGCGCCAGCAGCTTGGGGGTGGAGGGCAATGAGCAGTTCTTC.

The count of this clone is one. CDR3 sequence (DNA): TGTGCCTGGAACCGAGGGTTGGGGTCAGATACGCAGTATTTT. Protein product: CAWNRGLGSDTQYF. The J gene is TRBJ2-3, the V gene TRBV30; D may be TRBD2 (5 bases). The CDR3 has 14 amino acids. The germline gives CDR1 GTSNPN, CDR2 SVGIG (reference sequence). V lost 4 bases to trimming and J lost 4 bases, with 15 bases between them.

The rearrangement joins TRBV7-9 to TRBJ1-2; D call uncertain. V was pared by 1 base and J by 5 bases, with 17 bases between. Germline CDR1 reads SEHNR; CDR2 reads FQNEAQ (reference sequence). This CDR3 contains 16 residues. CDR3 nucleotide sequence: TGTGCCAGCAGCTTAGAGCCCTTCCCAGGAAGGTATGGCTACACCTTC. It encodes CASSLEPFPGRYGYTF.

The rearrangement joins TRBV7-3 to TRBJ1-2; a possible D gene is TRBD1 (6 bases). V lost 5 bases and J lost 8, with 30 bases in between. Germline assignment: CDR1 SGHTA and CDR2 FQGTGA. This CDR3 spans 18 amino acids. Here the CDR3 DNA reads TGTGCCAGCAGCCAAATTTTTATTGACAGACCGGGGGCGCACGGCTACACCTTC. Translation: CASSQIFIDRPGAHGYTF.